This T cell receptor (beta chain) derives from a study of blood T cell repertoires in COVID-19. The wider study: The analysed material was cDNA or gDNA that came from T cells, B-cell-depleted T cells, or PBMCs.

Germline CDR1 and CDR2: MRHNA and SNTAGT. CDR3 length equals 15 residues. The V end lost 7 bases, the J end lost 2 bases, and 14 bases lay between the germline ends. In the authors' workflow: Amplifying reference gene primers gave estimates of nucleated cell counts. Here immunoSEQ multiplex PCR was the method, and the copy in TCRdb shows in-frame clones only, minus some. V and J calls and clone size are copied from that table; D and trimming were computed from the DNA. The sample yields fewer than 250,000 clones, nearly 90% seen once. Cohorts were assigned according to the clinical history that participants reported. Recovered status applied to Cohort 3 donors who had two consecutive negative PCRs. It also applied to those with clearance or with symptom resolution.

The J gene is TRBJ1-4, the V gene TRBV6-4; D not certain. The sequenced sample was PBMCs or T cells enriched from blood (not recorded which). This TCR was sampled from a young man who had recovered from COVID-19. The CDR3 region has the DNA TGTGCCAGCATGCCGTTTGGCGGTACTAATGAAAAACTGTTTTTT. Encoded protein: CASMPFGGTNEKLFF.